Listed below are T cell receptor beta chains from one sample, sequenced in a study of blood T cell repertoires in COVID-19. Sequenced by immunoSEQ multiplex PCR; TCRdb stores in-frame clones only, minus some. The sample lists tens of thousands of clones, about 88% occurring once. The sample comprised peripheral blood. These receptors all stem from a man aged 55 to 69 with acute or convalescent COVID-19. Each CDR3 is given with its conserved first and last residue. A D gene is named only where the DNA matches it firmly. For some rows the clone size is stated as once, few or many, or as a class when expanded; others skip it.

d_gene	abundance	v_gene	len	j_gene	CDR3nt	CDR3aa
TRBD1	-	TRBV2	13	TRBJ1-1	TGTGCCAGCAGTGGGGACAGGAACACTGAAGCTTTCTTT	CASSGDRNTEAFF
TRBD1	-	TRBV24-1	16	TRBJ1-5	TGTGCCACCAGTGATTGGGACAGGGGGGACAATCAGCCCCAGCATTTT	CATSDWDRGDNQPQHF
-	-	TRBV6-6	16	TRBJ1-1	TGTGCCAGCAGTTACCGACCCCCAGGGGCCGACACTGAAGCTTTCTTT	CASSYRPPGADTEAFF
-	few	TRBV5-4	15	TRBJ1-4	TGTGCCAGCAGCCAACAGGGCTCTAGGAATGAAAAACTGTTTTTT	CASSQQGSRNEKLFF
TRBD1	-	TRBV6-6	14	TRBJ2-7	TGTGCCAGCAGTCGGCAGGGGGCGGAAAACGAGCAGTACTTC	CASSRQGAENEQYF
-	-	TRBV6-5	12	TRBJ1-2	TGTGCCAGCAGGCGGGGTGCCTATGGCTACACCTTC	CASRRGAYGYTF
TRBD1	once	TRBV5-1	19	TRBJ2-5	TGCGCCAGCAAATTCCGTGGGACAGGGGCCCGGGGACCAAGGGAGACCCAGTACTTC	CASKFRGTGARGPRETQYF
-	-	TRBV11-2	15	TRBJ1-1	TGTGCCAGCAGCTTTACGGGTAACCCGAACACTGAAGCTTTCTTT	CASSFTGNPNTEAFF
-	-	TRBV6-1	15	TRBJ1-1	TGTGCCAGCAGTGAATCGCCCTCAGGGTACACTGAAGCTTTCTTT	CASSESPSGYTEAFF
TRBD1	-	TRBV13	17	TRBJ1-4	TGTGCCAGCAGCAACCGGGACAGGGAGATCCTTAATGAAAAACTGTTTTTT	CASSNRDREILNEKLFF
-	-	TRBV7-9	17	TRBJ1-5	TGTGCCAGCAGCTTAGCGGGTGGGGGGAATAGCAATCAGCCCCAGCATTTT	CASSLAGGGNSNQPQHF
-	-	TRBV24-1	16	TRBJ2-2	TGTGCCACCAGAGTACCTGGAGGATCCAGCACCGGGGAGCTGTTTTTT	CATRVPGGSSTGELFF
TRBD1	-	TRBV27	15	TRBJ1-2	TGTGCCAGCAGTTTTACTAAAGGGACAGTCTATGGCTACACCTTC	CASSFTKGTVYGYTF
TRBD2	-	TRBV10-1	14	TRBJ2-1	TGCGCCAGCTCCCAGCGGGGGGGCCTCGGTGAGCAGTTCTTC	CASSQRGGLGEQFF
TRBD1	-	TRBV6-5	14	TRBJ2-7	TGTGCCAGCAGCCCCGGACAGGCTACCTACGAGCAGTACTTC	CASSPGQATYEQYF
-	-	TRBV19	12	TRBJ1-1	TGTGCCAGTAGTACGGGGTATAATGAAGCTTTCTTT	CASSTGYNEAFF
-	-	TRBV7-2	13	TRBJ2-2	TGTGCCAGCAGTCAAAATCCCACCGGGGAGCTGTTTTTT	CASSQNPTGELFF
-	-	TRBV21-1	17	TRBJ1-2	TGTGCCAGCAGCAAAGAGGACCAGGGACAGCCTTTCTATGGCTACACCTTC	CASSKEDQGQPFYGYTF
-	-	TRBV2	15	TRBJ1-1	TGTGCCAGCAGTTACAGGGTCGCGGGGAACACTGAAGCTTTCTTT	CASSYRVAGNTEAFF
TRBD2	-	TRBV7-9	16	TRBJ2-3	TGTGCCAGCAGCGTAACACCTGGGCGGGGGGCAGATACGCAGTATTTT	CASSVTPGRGADTQYF
-	-	TRBV10-3	13	TRBJ2-7	TGTGCCATCAGTGACAGGGGATCTCACGAGCAGTACTTC	CAISDRGSHEQYF
TRBD2	-	TRBV5-1	15	TRBJ2-3	TGCGCCAGCAGCTTTAGCGGGGCAAGTGCAGATACGCAGTATTTT	CASSFSGASADTQYF
-	-	TRBV3-1/TRBV3-2	13	TRBJ1-3	TGTGCCAGCAGGACAGCCTCTGGAAACACCATATATTTT	CASRTASGNTIYF
TRBD1	-	TRBV7-3	14	TRBJ2-5	TGTGCCAGCAGCCAGGACAGGGGCCAAGAGACCCAGTACTTC	CASSQDRGQETQYF
TRBD1	-	TRBV18	16	TRBJ1-5	TGTGCCAGCTCACCAACTAGCGGGACAGCAAATCAGCCCCAGCATTTT	CASSPTSGTANQPQHF
-	few	TRBV6-5	13	TRBJ1-4	TGTGCCAGCGGCGAGAGGGTGGATCGGAAACTGTTTTTT	CASGERVDRKLFF
TRBD1	-	TRBV19	17	TRBJ1-1	TGTGCCAGTAGTATCGGACAGGGGGTTATTATGAACACTGAAGCTTTCTTT	CASSIGQGVIMNTEAFF
-	-	TRBV5-6	13	TRBJ1-2	TGTGCCAGCATCCTGCAGGGTTCAGGAGGCTACACCTTC	CASILQGSGGYTF
TRBD1	-	TRBV25-1	14	TRBJ1-1	TGTGCCAGCAGTGAACCCGAAGGGGGCAGGGAAGCTTTCTTT	CASSEPEGGREAFF
TRBD1	-	TRBV3-1/TRBV3-2	15	TRBJ1-4	TGTGCCAGCAGCCGTCGACAGGGTGGTAATGAAAAACTGTTTTTT	CASSRRQGGNEKLFF
TRBD1	-	TRBV5-4	15	TRBJ1-4	TGTGCCAGCAGCTTCAAATATCAGGGGGATGAAAAACTGTTTTTT	CASSFKYQGDEKLFF
-	-	TRBV7-8	16	TRBJ2-7	TGTGCCAGCAGCTTAAAACTCGTAGGGGGAACCTACGAGCAGTACTTC	CASSLKLVGGTYEQYF
TRBD2	-	TRBV9	14	TRBJ2-7	TGTGCCAGCAGCCTCAGCGGGGGTGGAGGCGAGCAGTACTTC	CASSLSGGGGEQYF
-	-	TRBV2	14	TRBJ2-1	TGTGCCAGCAGTGTTGAAAGGGGCTACAATGAGCAGTTCTTC	CASSVERGYNEQFF
TRBD1	-	TRBV5-8	15	TRBJ1-3	TGTGCCAGCAGCGACCTCACAGGGGTTGGAAACACCATATATTTT	CASSDLTGVGNTIYF
-	-	TRBV19	15	TRBJ1-1	TGTGCCAGTAGTATAGGGACAGCCAAGGACACTGAAGCTTTCTTT	CASSIGTAKDTEAFF
TRBD1	-	TRBV5-1	14	TRBJ2-2	TGCGCCAGCGCTCAGGGGGCAGGCACCGGGGAGCTGTTTTTT	CASAQGAGTGELFF
TRBD1	-	TRBV11-2	14	TRBJ2-7	TGTGCCAGCAGCAACCGGGACAGGGTTTCAGAGCAGTACTTC	CASSNRDRVSEQYF
-	-	TRBV15	15	TRBJ1-4	TGTGCCACCAGCAGAGCCAGGGAGGGGGGGGAAAAACTGTTTTTT	CATSRAREGGEKLFF
TRBD1	-	TRBV11-3	16	TRBJ2-3	TGTGCCAGCAGCTCGAGAACGGGACAGGGAGCAGATACGCAGTATTTT	CASSSRTGQGADTQYF
TRBD2	-	TRBV19	16	TRBJ2-2	TGTGCCAGTAGCAGTAGCGGGGGGCTCAACACCGGGGAGCTGTTTTTT	CASSSSGGLNTGELFF
-	-	TRBV7-7	15	TRBJ2-5	TGTGCTAGCAGCCCTAGTGCAGGGGGGATAGAGACCCAGTACTTC	CASSPSAGGIETQYF
-	-	TRBV6-1	15	TRBJ1-5	TGTGCCAGCAGTGAAACAGGGCCGCGAAGTCAGCCCCAGCATTTT	CASSETGPRSQPQHF
-	-	TRBV12-3/TRBV12-4	13	TRBJ2-2	TGTGCCAGCAGTTTAAGGAGGTCCGGGGAGCTGTTTTTT	CASSLRRSGELFF
-	-	TRBV29-1	11	TRBJ1-1	TGCAGCCCCATCCCGAACACTGAAGCTTTCTTT	CSPIPNTEAFF
-	-	TRBV9	13	TRBJ2-1	TGTGCCAGCAGCGTAGACGAGTTCAATGAGCAGTTCTTC	CASSVDEFNEQFF
TRBD1	once	TRBV7-9	16	TRBJ2-3	TGTGCCAGCAGCTTAGTGGACAGGGGAGTTGGAGATACGCAGTATTTT	CASSLVDRGVGDTQYF
-	-	TRBV12-5	14	TRBJ2-1	TGTGCTAGTGGTTTGGTACTCGGCAGGCAGGAGCAGTTCTTC	CASGLVLGRQEQFF